This TCR beta chain was sequenced for a study of T cell changes during pregnancy in multiple sclerosis. Repertoires were generated with immunoSEQ multiplex PCR, while TCRdb's copy carries only in-frame clones and drops some. This sample yields tens of thousands of clones, of which 80% to 90% are seen a single time; approximately 0.61% belongs to the top ten. The CDR3 is 14 residues long. Germline V gene data show CDR1 as SNHLY and CDR2 as FYNNEI. After removal of 2 bases from V and 5 bases from J, the junction contained 6 bases not matched to a gene. This clone was counted only a few times. The gene calls are TRBV2 and TRBJ2-7; 7 bases are shared with TRBD2. The receptor comes from a female donor with multiple sclerosis, enrolled in a pregnancy study. Specimen: CD4+ T cells from peripheral blood mononuclear cells, collected in the first trimester of pregnancy. This CDR3 is CASSEWRERDEQYF. CDR3 DNA sequence: TGTGCCAGCAGTGAATGGCGGGAGCGGGACGAGCAGTACTTC.